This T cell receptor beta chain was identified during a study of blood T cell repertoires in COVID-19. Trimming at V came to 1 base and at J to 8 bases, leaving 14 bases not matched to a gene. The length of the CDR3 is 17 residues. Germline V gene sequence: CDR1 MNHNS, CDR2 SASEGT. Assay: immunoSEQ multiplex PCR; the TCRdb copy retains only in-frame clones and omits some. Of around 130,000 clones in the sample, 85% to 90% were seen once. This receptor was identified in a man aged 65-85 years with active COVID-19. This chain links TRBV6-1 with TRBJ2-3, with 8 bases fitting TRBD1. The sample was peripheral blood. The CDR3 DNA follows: TGTGCCAGCAGTGAAGGGGAAGCGACAGGGGCCAGAGGTACGCAGTATTTT. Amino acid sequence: CASSEGEATGARGTQYF.